One and the same sample provided the 6 T cell receptor beta chains below, sequenced in a study of T-cell reconstitution after alpha-beta-depleted transplantation in children. Library preparation (for TCRbeta) was performed with unique molecular identifiers. TCRdb passed the PCR reads through MiXCR, listing each CDR3 protein once. This sample has approximately 980,000 distinct CDR3 sequences, with about 26% found just once. The sequencing here drew on PBMCs, mostly from graft donor cells, taken 360 days after TCRalphabeta/CD19-depleted stem cell transplant. The receptors stem from a boy younger than two who had a stem cell transplant for SCID, so the T cells may come from the graft donor.

V gene TRBV6-2 or TRBV6-3 combines with J gene TRBJ2-7; D possibly matches TRBD1 or TRBD2 (6 bases each). Deletions cut 8 bases from V and 6 bases from J, with 23 bases between. The CDR3 is 15 amino acids. Germline CDR1 and CDR2: MNHEY and SVGEGT. The DNA for the CDR3 is TGTGCCAGCGGCGGGGCAGGGGCGAGGGGAAGCGAGCAGTACTTC. It specifies CASGGAGARGSEQYF.

The chain is built from TRBV12-3 or TRBV12-4 and TRBJ2-1; 9 bases match TRBD1. V was clipped by 4 bases and J by 9 bases; unmatched bases: 10. The CDR3 loop spans 15 amino acids. The CDR3 here is CASSSRQGEIGEQFF. The DNA for the CDR3 is TGTGCCAGCAGTTCCCGACAGGGGGAGATAGGTGAGCAGTTCTTC.

V and J are TRBV29-1 and TRBJ2-1; D uncertain. The V and J ends lost 8 bases and 6 bases respectively, with 23 bases between them. The germline V gene has CDR1 SQVTM and CDR2 ANQGSEA. This CDR3 has 15 residues. This CDR3 is CSTRLYALKTNEQFF. In nucleotides, the CDR3 is TGCAGCACCCGACTCTATGCTCTCAAAACCAATGAGCAGTTCTTC.

This clonotype has just a few counts. The chain carries TRBV3-1 and TRBJ2-3, with D unclear. CDR1 and CDR2 from the germline V gene are LGHDT and YNNKEL (reference sequence). V shed 5 bases and J shed 9 bases, with 15 bases lying between them. The CDR3 length is 13 residues. This CDR3 is CASSGVAGGTQYF. The CDR3 nucleotides read TGTGCCAGCAGCGGGGTTGCTGGTGGAACGCAGTATTTT.

This clonotype has ten or more counts. At one of its ends the junction is not consistent with the germline gene, which may arise from a read error. The rearrangement links TRBV5-1 to TRBJ2-1; D is undetermined. The CDR3 has 13 amino acids. The germline V gene has CDR1 SGHRS and CDR2 YFSETQ. CDR3 bases: TGTGCCAGCAGCTTACCAGGCAACAATGAGCAGTTCTTC. This codes for CASSLPGNNEQFF. Looking up the rest from reference TRBV5-1 and TRBJ2-1 gives the full variable domain: KAGVTQTPRYLIKTRGQQVTLSCSPISGHRSVSWYQQTPGQGLQFLFEYFSETQRNKGNFPGRFSGRQFSNSRSEMNVSTLELGDSALYLCASSLPGNNEQFFGPGTRLTVL.

This clonotype came up a few times. V usage is TRBV20-1 and J usage is TRBJ2-3; D is unresolved. V was trimmed by 3 bases and J by 1 base, leaving 11 bases between them. CDR3 size: 14 residues. Germline V gene sequence: CDR1 DFQATT, CDR2 SNEGSKA (reference sequence). The CDR3 bases are TGCAGTGCTAGCGCCGCCTTTGGCACAGATACGCAGTATTTT. Translated: CSASAAFGTDTQYF.